This is a list of T cell receptor beta chains from one sample in a study of blood T cell repertoires in COVID-19. Clones were read by immunoSEQ multiplex PCR, and TCRdb kept only the in-frame ones, dropping some. The data show some 160,000 clones, with 80% to 90% seen just once and approximately 2% held by the top ten. Source material: peripheral blood. All receptors come from a woman of 80 years or more with acute or convalescent COVID-19. Both conserved end residues are part of each CDR3. A D gene is named only where the DNA matches it firmly. Some rows have no size entry. The others give once, few or many, or a class for an expanded clone.

J | V | D | size | DNA | CDR3
TRBJ1-1 | TRBV11-3 | NA | NA | TGTGCCAGCAGCCTGGGGGGAGAAGCTTTCTTT | CASSLGGEAFF
TRBJ2-1 | TRBV4-1 | TRBD2 | NA | TGCGCCAGCAGCCAAGATGTGCTAGCGGGGCAGTTCTTC | CASSQDVLAGQFF
TRBJ2-5 | TRBV5-1 | TRBD2 | NA | TGCGCCAGCAGCTTGGCTCTTAGCGGGGGTGCTCAAGAGACCCAGTACTTC | CASSLALSGGAQETQYF
TRBJ2-3 | TRBV5-4 | NA | few | TGTGCCAGCAGCTCCGGCGGGGTAGGGGGCACAGATACGCAGTATTTT | CASSSGGVGGTDTQYF
TRBJ2-1 | TRBV6-5 | NA | NA | TGTGCCAGCAGTTACTCGAGTAACCTTTACAATGAGCAGTTCTTC | CASSYSSNLYNEQFF
TRBJ1-2 | TRBV27 | TRBD1 | NA | TGTGCCAGCAGTCCGACAGGGTTTAGTGGCTACACCTTC | CASSPTGFSGYTF
TRBJ1-1 | TRBV30 | TRBD1 | NA | TGTGCCTGGAGTCCAGGGGGATGGGACACTGAAGCTTTCTTT | CAWSPGGWDTEAFF
TRBJ1-5 | TRBV21-1 | NA | NA | TGTGCCAGCAGCTCCCAGAGAACAGGGGGGAGCAATCAGCCCCAGCATTTT | CASSSQRTGGSNQPQHF
TRBJ1-4 | TRBV28 | NA | NA | TGTGCCAGCAGTTCGCCCTCCCGGCGGGAAAAACTGTTTTTT | CASSSPSRREKLFF
TRBJ1-1 | TRBV29-1 | TRBD1 | NA | TGCAGCGTGTCCCGGGACAGGAACACTGAAGCTTTCTTT | CSVSRDRNTEAFF
TRBJ2-5 | TRBV9 | TRBD1 | NA | TGTGCCAGCAGCCAGACAGGGGGCGAAGGCGAGACCCAGTACTTC | CASSQTGGEGETQYF
TRBJ2-4 | TRBV5-8 | TRBD2 | few | TGTGCCAGCAGCGCCGGGACTAGCGGTCCGTCGATAGCCAAAAACATTCAGTACTTC | CASSAGTSGPSIAKNIQYF
TRBJ2-2 | TRBV25-1 | TRBD1 | few | TGTGCCAGCAGTGAGTTCCCACGGGGACAGGCAAACACCGGGGAGCTGTTTTTT | CASSEFPRGQANTGELFF
TRBJ2-7 | TRBV28 | NA | few | TGTGCCAGCAGTTTATCAGACACATACGAGCAGTACTTC | CASSLSDTYEQYF
TRBJ2-7 | TRBV5-6 | NA | NA | TGTGCCAGCAGCTTGCGACTTCCCCCTTACGAGCAGTACTTC | CASSLRLPPYEQYF
TRBJ1-2 | TRBV24-1 | NA | NA | TGTGCCACCAGCCCGAACAATGTGCGGGAGGGCTACACCTTC | CATSPNNVREGYTF
TRBJ1-4 | TRBV30 | TRBD1 | NA | TGTGCCTGGAGTCCGGGACAGGGAAATGAAAAACTGTTTTTT | CAWSPGQGNEKLFF
TRBJ2-3 | TRBV7-2 | TRBD2 | NA | TGTGCCAGCAGCCCATGGACTAGTACTCTTTCTTCAGATACGCAGTATTTT | CASSPWTSTLSSDTQYF
TRBJ2-5 | TRBV5-1 | NA | NA | TGCGCCAGCAGCTTGGGTCCGGAGGCGGAGACCCAGTACTTC | CASSLGPEAETQYF
TRBJ2-1 | TRBV7-3 | TRBD2 | NA | TGTGCCAGCAGCAAGACTAGCCACAATGAGCAGTTCTTC | CASSKTSHNEQFF
TRBJ1-2 | TRBV19 | TRBD1 | NA | TGTGCCAGTAGTCGCGACAGGGGGGACTATGGCTACACCTTC | CASSRDRGDYGYTF
TRBJ1-5 | TRBV30 | NA | NA | TGTGCCTGGAGTGTACGGGGGGCGACTCAGCCCCAGCATTTT | CAWSVRGATQPQHF